This is a list of T cell receptor beta chains from one sample in a study of blood T cell repertoires in COVID-19. Produced via immunoSEQ multiplex PCR; TCRdb's table is partial and in-frame only. The table includes fewer than 130,000 clones, over 60% detected once. Material: peripheral blood. Receptors originate from a woman of 80 years or more with acute or convalescent COVID-19. Each CDR3 is given with its conserved first and last residue.

j_call cdr3_length v_call cdr3_aa
TRBJ2-3 16 TRBV18 CASSPGAAGSTDTQYF
TRBJ1-5 17 TRBV19 CASSMGRASEGNQPQHF
TRBJ1-2 14 TRBV6-1 CASSESVRGFGYTF
TRBJ2-3 15 TRBV7-6 CASSSLAGVTDTQYF
TRBJ1-1 16 TRBV18 CASSPRTGGINTEAFF
TRBJ2-1 14 TRBV7-2 CASSGTSGRNEQFF
TRBJ2-7 12 TRBV3-1/TRBV3-2 CASSQDGHEQYF
TRBJ2-7 15 TRBV6-5 CASTSGGGEHYEQYF
TRBJ2-5 16 TRBV28 CASSSPAGGRGETQYF
TRBJ1-5 13 TRBV30 CAWSGQTQWPQHF
TRBJ2-7 14 TRBV11-2 CASSLDQAHYEQYF
TRBJ2-3 13 TRBV12-3/TRBV12-4 CASSFPPLDTQYF
TRBJ2-5 15 TRBV7-6 CASIKLTGGQETQYF
TRBJ1-4 13 TRBV10-1 CASSDGGNEKLFF
TRBJ2-7 13 TRBV9 CASRGGTKGEQYF
TRBJ2-2 13 TRBV4-2 CASSPTGTGELFF
TRBJ2-5 12 TRBV29-1 CSVRGRQETQYF
TRBJ2-5 16 TRBV5-4 CASRPTDGGPWKTQYF
TRBJ2-7 16 TRBV28 CASSPLAGGLSYEQYF
TRBJ2-2 19 TRBV4-2 CASSKGSGQGGANTGELFF
TRBJ1-1 12 TRBV28 CASSPWNTEAFF
TRBJ2-2 15 TRBV7-3 CASSLAGVNTGELFF
TRBJ2-1 16 TRBV20-1 CSASIPGLAGYNEQFF
TRBJ2-7 14 TRBV30 CAWRKQGGSYEQYF
TRBJ2-7 12 TRBV2 CASSGTTYEQYF
TRBJ1-2 11 TRBV20-1 CSARGEAGYTF
TRBJ2-7 12 TRBV10-3 CAISESSVEQYF
TRBJ2-2 15 TRBV28 CASSSRGIGSGELFF
TRBJ2-7 14 TRBV28 CASSLSQGGYEQYF
TRBJ1-4 15 TRBV5-1 CASSFSRTGSEKLFF
TRBJ2-3 16 TRBV7-2 CASSSGLDVGTDTQYF
TRBJ2-7 17 TRBV4-1 CASSQSITGGNSYEQYF